A single TCR beta chain is shown here with its context. The CDR3 extends over 13 amino acids. The V and J ends lost 4 bases and 3 bases respectively, with 10 bases between them. Germline loops: CDR1 SGHDT, CDR2 YYEEEE. This sample is part of a study of T cell changes during pregnancy in multiple sclerosis. The method was immunoSEQ multiplex PCR; TCRdb's version includes in-frame clones alone and lacks a portion of them. The table records about 64,000 clones, roughly 92% of them present only once. The TCR comes from a female donor with multiple sclerosis, enrolled in a pregnancy study. The chain joins TRBV5-6 to TRBJ2-5; D remains unclear. The sequences come from peripheral blood, collected in the second trimester of pregnancy. CDR3 sequence: CASSPPGKETQYF. The CDR3, as DNA: TGTGCCAGCAGCCCACCGGGTAAAGAGACCCAGTACTTC. The variable domain in full, completed from reference TRBV5-6 and TRBJ2-5, reads DAGVTQSPTHLIKTRGQQVTLRCSPKSGHDTVSWYQQALGQGPQFIFQYYEEEERQRGNFPDRFSGHQFPNYSSELNVNALLLGDSALYLCASSPPGKETQYFGPGTRLLVL.